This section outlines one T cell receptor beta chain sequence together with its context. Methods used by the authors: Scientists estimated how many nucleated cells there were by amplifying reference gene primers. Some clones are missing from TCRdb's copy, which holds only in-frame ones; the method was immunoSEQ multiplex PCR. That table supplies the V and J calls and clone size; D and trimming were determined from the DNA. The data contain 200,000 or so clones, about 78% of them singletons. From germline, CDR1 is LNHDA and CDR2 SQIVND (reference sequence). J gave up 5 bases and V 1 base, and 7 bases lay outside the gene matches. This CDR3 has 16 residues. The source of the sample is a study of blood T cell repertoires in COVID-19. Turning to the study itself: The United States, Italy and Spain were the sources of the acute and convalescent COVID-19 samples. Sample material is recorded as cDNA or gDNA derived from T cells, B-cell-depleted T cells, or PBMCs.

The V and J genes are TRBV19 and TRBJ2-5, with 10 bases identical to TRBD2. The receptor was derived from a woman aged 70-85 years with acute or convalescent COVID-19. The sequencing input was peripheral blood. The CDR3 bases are TGTGCCAGTAGTATAGGGGCTGGGACTAGCGAGGAGACCCAGTACTTC. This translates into CASSIGAGTSEETQYF.